A selection of T cell receptor beta chains follows, all from one sample in a study of T cell responses to AZD1222 COVID-19 vaccine. TCRdb's table, derived via immunoSEQ multiplex PCR, lists solely in-frame clones and lacks some. Here the sample spans roughly 120,000 clones, about 89% being singletons. The input for sequencing was peripheral blood, taken on day 0 of AZD1222 vaccination. These receptor sequences come from an adult in good health. The CDR3 runs from the conserved cysteine through the conserved F or W. D genes are given only for firm matches. Clone size is stated in some rows and not others, as once, few, many or a class when expanded.

CDR3: CASSRTGGDTQYF
DNA: TGTGCCAGCAGTCGAACCGGGGGTGATACGCAGTATTTT
size: NA
D: NA
J: TRBJ2-3
V: TRBV9

CDR3: CASSIVHPNEQFF
DNA: TGTGCCAGTAGTATTGTTCACCCAAATGAGCAGTTCTTC
size: once
D: NA
J: TRBJ2-1
V: TRBV19

CDR3: CASSYQGNMNTEAFF
DNA: TGTGCCAGCAGTTACCAGGGGAACATGAACACTGAAGCTTTCTTT
size: NA
D: NA
J: TRBJ1-1
V: TRBV6-5

CDR3: CASSFQGTGELFF
DNA: TGTGCCAGCAGTTTCCAGGGAACCGGGGAGCTGTTTTTT
size: NA
D: NA
J: TRBJ2-2
V: TRBV12-3/TRBV12-4

CDR3: CASSLSMGGEQFF
DNA: TGTGCCAGCAGCTTAAGCATGGGGGGTGAGCAGTTCTTC
size: NA
D: NA
J: TRBJ2-1
V: TRBV7-9

CDR3: CASSVGPGEQETQYF
DNA: TGTGCCAGCAGCGTAGGGCCAGGCGAACAAGAGACCCAGTACTTC
size: NA
D: NA
J: TRBJ2-5
V: TRBV9

CDR3: CASSLLGSGAQYF
DNA: TGTGCCAGTAGTTTGCTAGGCTCAGGGGCCCAGTACTTC
size: once
D: NA
J: TRBJ2-5
V: TRBV19

CDR3: CASSFEGFRVGNTEAFF
DNA: TGTGCCAGCAGCTTTGAAGGATTCAGGGTTGGGAACACTGAAGCTTTCTTT
size: NA
D: NA
J: TRBJ1-1
V: TRBV5-4

CDR3: CAWGDGYNSPLHF
DNA: TGTGCCTGGGGGGACGGTTATAATTCACCCCTCCACTTT
size: NA
D: NA
J: TRBJ1-6
V: TRBV30

CDR3: CASSYSRSTDTQYF
DNA: TGTGCCAGCAGTTACTCGAGAAGCACAGATACGCAGTATTTT
size: NA
D: NA
J: TRBJ2-3
V: TRBV6-5

CDR3: CASSEAGLGGGPRRAGELFF
DNA: TGTGCCAGCAGTGAAGCGGGCTTGGGGGGAGGGCCGCGGAGGGCCGGGGAGCTGTTTTTT
size: NA
D: TRBD2
J: TRBJ2-2
V: TRBV6-1

CDR3: CSASLGGRVGEQYF
DNA: TGCAGTGCTAGTTTAGGGGGGCGCGTAGGCGAGCAGTACTTC
size: NA
D: NA
J: TRBJ2-7
V: TRBV20-1

CDR3: CASSLAPEEWLNEQFF
DNA: TGTGCCAGCAGCTTAGCGCCAGAAGAGTGGCTCAATGAGCAGTTCTTC
size: NA
D: NA
J: TRBJ2-1
V: TRBV7-9

CDR3: CASSTDRGLSVSYEQYF
DNA: TGTGCCAGCAGTACCGATAGAGGACTATCCGTCTCCTACGAGCAGTACTTC
size: NA
D: NA
J: TRBJ2-7
V: TRBV2

CDR3: CATRLIGYNTEAFF
DNA: TGTGCCACCCGGTTGATAGGGTACAACACTGAAGCTTTCTTT
size: NA
D: NA
J: TRBJ1-1
V: TRBV6-5

CDR3: CSVLEGEETQYF
DNA: TGCAGCGTTTTAGAGGGGGAGGAGACCCAGTACTTC
size: NA
D: NA
J: TRBJ2-5
V: TRBV29-1

CDR3: CASQSGESGELFF
DNA: TGTGCCAGCCAATCGGGAGAGTCCGGGGAGCTGTTTTTT
size: NA
D: NA
J: TRBJ2-2
V: TRBV13

CDR3: CACEGEGYGYTF
DNA: TGTGCCTGCGAGGGGGAGGGGTATGGCTACACCTTC
size: NA
D: NA
J: TRBJ1-2
V: TRBV30

CDR3: CASSPWTDYSNQPQHF
DNA: TGTGCCAGCAGCCCATGGACAGACTATAGCAATCAGCCCCAGCATTTT
size: NA
D: NA
J: TRBJ1-5
V: TRBV7-9

CDR3: CATHPGGGNQPQHF
DNA: TGTGCCACCCACCCAGGTGGTGGCAATCAGCCCCAGCATTTT
size: NA
D: NA
J: TRBJ1-5
V: TRBV24-1

CDR3: CASSPRKDTQYF
DNA: TGTGCCAGCAGCCCCCGTAAAGATACGCAGTATTTT
size: once
D: NA
J: TRBJ2-3
V: TRBV7-9

CDR3: CASNLRRGEYGYTF
DNA: TGTGCCAGCAATCTCAGGAGGGGGGAATATGGCTACACCTTC
size: NA
D: NA
J: TRBJ1-2
V: TRBV2

CDR3: CATTGFSLGANVLTF
DNA: TGTGCCACCACCGGGTTTTCTCTGGGGGCCAACGTCCTGACTTTC
size: NA
D: NA
J: TRBJ2-6
V: TRBV19

CDR3: CSVLIQGHSYNEQFF
DNA: TGCAGCGTACTAATACAGGGGCACTCCTACAATGAGCAGTTCTTC
size: NA
D: TRBD1
J: TRBJ2-1
V: TRBV29-1

CDR3: CASSRSLGGSSYEQYF
DNA: TGTGCCAGCAGCCGATCCCTTGGGGGGTCGTCCTACGAGCAGTACTTC
size: once
D: NA
J: TRBJ2-7
V: TRBV28

CDR3: CASSMRALDSNQPQHF
DNA: TGTGCCAGTAGTATGCGAGCCTTGGATAGCAATCAGCCCCAGCATTTT
size: once
D: NA
J: TRBJ1-5
V: TRBV19

CDR3: CASSQADSDTQYF
DNA: TGTGCCAGCAGCCAAGCCGACTCAGATACGCAGTATTTT
size: once
D: NA
J: TRBJ2-3
V: TRBV3-1/TRBV3-2

CDR3: CASSHSGSPPETQYF
DNA: TGTGCCAGCTCCCATTCAGGGTCACCCCCAGAGACCCAGTACTTC
size: NA
D: NA
J: TRBJ2-5
V: TRBV18